The entry below gives a single TCR beta chain sequence along with its context. The antigen is not known. This may be a read error, as it is one base from a much larger clone. These data originate in a study of molecular identifiers for immune sequencing clone quantification. Turning to the study itself: Four of five RNA aliquots from about 19,000 or 110,000 naive CD8 T cells were sequenced.

Study results and limitations: Clonotypes topping 20 RNA copies carried over 97% of effector molecules but under 1% of naive ones. Identical barcode-sharing TCR molecules could lead to underestimated sizes for highly expanded clones.

In preparing bulk TCR libraries, previously described methods and listed TCR primers were used. TCRdb passed the PCR reads through MiXCR, listing each CDR3 protein once. The top ten hold 0.7% to 0.9% of the sample, which has around 480,000 distinct CDR3 sequences, about 26% seen once. The sequence derives from a human donor in good health. Some libraries in this study had Jurkat cell RNA spiked in. The material sequenced was naive CD8+ T cells from blood, with Jurkat cell RNA spiked in. Subset of the sample: FACS-sorted CD8+CD4-CCR7+CD45RA+ naive T cells.

The CDR3 spells CASSSPGVFLDEKLFF. In DNA form, the CDR3 reads TGTGCCAGCAGTAGTCCAGGGGTTTTTTTGGATGAAAAACTGTTTTTT. The chain links TRBV2 to TRBJ1-4; tentative D call: TRBD1 (6 bases). The V end was cut by 5 bases, the J end by 6 bases, with 19 bases between. This CDR3 has 16 residues. CDR1 is SNHLY and CDR2 is FYNNEI in the germline V gene.